These 9 T cell receptor beta chains came from one sample sequenced in a study. MiXCR, applied by TCRdb to the RT-PCR reads, yields one record per CDR3 protein. The top ten clones hold approximately 15% of a sample with hundreds of distinct CDR3 sequences, approximately 40% of them seen once. Sequenced input: memory CD4+ T cells from salivary gland. All receptors come from a female donor with primary Sjogren's syndrome.

This clonotype is categorized as medium-sized. This chain joins TRBV5-1 and TRBJ2-5, with a weak D call TRBD2 (6 bases). The CDR3 covers 16 residues. Germline CDR1 SGHRS, CDR2 YFSETQ. Trimming cost V 2 bases and J 1 base, with 15 bases left between them. CDR3 in DNA: TGCGCCAGCAGCTTAACCACCGGGACTCCCCAAGAGACCCAGTACTTC. It is translated as CASSLTTGTPQETQYF.

Sample share makes this clonotype large (0.1 to 1%). The chain combines TRBV20-1 with TRBJ2-5; TRBD2 might be the D (6 bases). The CDR3 runs to 14 residues. Trimming left V 3 bases short and J 0 bases short, with 11 bases between. Germline CDR1 is DFQATT and CDR2 is SNEGSKA (reference sequence). The CDR3 DNA is TGCAGTGCTAGGGGTAGCGGATACCAAGAGACCCAGTACTTC. The encoded protein is CSARGSGYQETQYF.

Concerning this clonotype itself: One end of the junction does not line up with germline, which may come from a read error. V and J are TRBV6-2 or TRBV6-3 and TRBJ2-7; weak D call: TRBD2 (6 bases). Germline CDR1 reads MNHEY; CDR2 reads SVGEGT. The CDR3 is 11 residues long. The CDR3 sequence: CASRRGVEQYF. Here the CDR3 DNA reads TGCGCCAGCAGGCGGGGAGTCGAGCAGTACTTC.

The J gene is TRBJ2-3, the V gene TRBV7-3; TRBD2 matches 7 bases. Germline V gene sequence: CDR1 SGHTA, CDR2 FQGTGA. This CDR3 is 16 amino acids long. The V and J ends lost 0 bases and 1 base, in that order; junction bases with no gene match: 4. CDR3 in amino acids: CASSLTHGGGTDTQYF. The CDR3 coding sequence is TGTGCCAGCAGCTTAACCCATGGGGGGGGCACAGATACGCAGTATTTT.

Sample share makes this clonotype large. The DNA for the CDR3 is TGTGCCAGCAGCGGGACCGGGACCGGTATTGCTGAGCAGTTCTTC. Translated, it gives CASSGTGTGIAEQFF. The chain employs TRBV9 and TRBJ2-1; either TRBD1 or TRBD2 may fit D (5 bases each). Trimming cost V 3 bases and J 9 bases, with 19 bases left between them. Germline loops: CDR1 SGDLS, CDR2 YYNGEE. The CDR3 extends over 15 amino acids.

The chain recombines TRBV7-2 with TRBJ2-1; D not certain. V was cut by 6 bases and J by 7 bases, with 7 bases left in between. Germline CDR1 and CDR2: SGHTA and FQGNSA. There are 11 residues in the CDR3. Here the CDR3 reads CASSSRNEQFF. CDR3 DNA sequence: TGTGCCAGCAGTTCCAGGAATGAGCAGTTCTTC.

Within the sample, this clonotype is large. This chain joins TRBV6-5 and TRBJ2-7; 11 positions match TRBD2. The junction had 6 bases not matched to a gene; V was cut back by 6 bases and J by 2 bases. The CDR3 covers 15 residues. CDR1 MNHEY and CDR2 SVGAGI come from the germline V gene. The CDR3 nucleotides are TGTGCCAGCAGCCTACTAGCGGGGGCGACCTACGAGCAGTACTTC. Encoded protein: CASSLLAGATYEQYF.

This clonotype is large. The J gene is TRBJ2-5, the V gene TRBV29-1; TRBD2 might be the D (5 bases). This CDR3 is built from 14 residues. Germline V CDR1 and CDR2: SQVTM, ANQGSEA. The V and J ends lost 3 bases and 1 base respectively, with 12 bases between them. CDR3 bases: TGCAGCGTTGACAAGAGCGGAAGCCAAGAGACCCAGTACTTC. This encodes CSVDKSGSQETQYF. The full variable domain, with the rest looked up from reference TRBV29-1 and TRBJ2-5, is SAVISQKPSRDICQRGTSLTIQCQVDSQVTMMFWYRQQPGQSLTLIATANQGSEATYESGFVIDKFPISRPNLTFSTLTVSNMSPEDSSIYLCSVDKSGSQETQYFGPGTRLLVL.

This rearrangement joins TRBV6-2 or TRBV6-3 to TRBJ2-3; tentatively, D is TRBD1 (5 bases). CDR3 length equals 13 residues. V was cut by 6 bases and J by 10 bases, with 17 bases left in between. Germline V gene lookup returns CDR1 MNHEY and CDR2 SVGEGT. The CDR3 DNA sequence: TGTGCCAGCAGCCCCAACAACAGGACCGCGCAGTATTTT. Amino acid sequence: CASSPNNRTAQYF.